A single sample is the source of the 25 T cell receptor beta chains below, sequenced in a study of T cells in Graves' hyperthyroidism and ophthalmopathy. RNA transcripts provided the source from which TCR beta CDR3 regions were amplified. HTBI primers drove first-round RT-PCR of the TCR CDR3. TCRdb analysed the multiplex PCR reads with MiXCR anew, one entry per CDR3 protein. Of under 600,000 distinct CDR3 sequences listed, around 15% are singletons. The material sequenced was blood. Receptors were obtained from a woman between 40 and 50 years old with Graves' ophthalmopathy.

This clonotype was detected ten times or more. The CDR3 DNA reads TGCAGTGCTAGAGATTCCGGGGAGGAGACCCAGTACTTC. It encodes CSARDSGEETQYF. The chain combines TRBV20-1 with TRBJ2-5, with D possibly being TRBD2 (5 bases). Trimming took off 0 bases at V and 5 bases at J, with 10 bases between the two ends. From germline, CDR1 is DFQATT and CDR2 SNEGSKA (reference sequence). The CDR3 has 13 residues.

This clonotype appeared a few times. This chain links TRBV20-1 with TRBJ2-6, with 7 positions matching TRBD1. The CDR3 is made up of 17 amino acids. Per the germline V gene, CDR1 is DFQATT and CDR2 is SNEGSKA (reference sequence). Trimming at V came to 3 bases and at J to 3 bases, leaving 11 bases not matched to a gene. The CDR3: CSARVVQGRFGANVLTF. CDR3 nucleotide sequence: TGCAGTGCTAGGGTTGTACAGGGGCGGTTTGGGGCCAACGTCCTGACTTTC.

V and J are TRBV5-6 and TRBJ2-2; D remains unclear. Germline-derived CDR1 and CDR2 are SGHDT and YYEEEE. This CDR3 region has 15 residues. The V and J ends lost 1 base and 6 bases respectively, with 13 bases between them. In DNA form, the CDR3 reads TGTGCCAGCAGCTTGATGGAAATTTGGTCCGGGGAGCTGTTTTTT. It yields the protein CASSLMEIWSGELFF.

Regarding this clonotype: A junction end diverges from the germline sequence, so it may reflect a read error. J is TRBJ1-1 and V is TRBV4-1; D not resolved. CDR1 is MGHRA and CDR2 is YSYEKL in the germline V gene. The CDR3 spans 17 residues. The CDR3 reads CASSQAATSAMNTEAFF. Written as DNA, the CDR3 is TGCGCCAGCAGCCAAGCGGCGACATCTGCTATGAACACTGAAGCCTTCTTT.

Worth noting for this clonotype: Just one base apart from a much larger clone, this may be a read error. J is TRBJ2-1 and V is TRBV3-1; 9 bases match TRBD1. With 5 bases clipped from V and 9 bases from J, the junction kept 8 bases outside the gene matches. CDR3 length equals 14 residues. Germline V lookup: CDR1 LGHDT, CDR2 YNNKEL (reference sequence). CDR3 DNA: TGTGCCAGCAGCGGAGGACAGGGGTGGGGTGAGCAGTTCTTC. Residues: CASSGGQGWGEQFF.

V is TRBV2 and J is TRBJ2-1, with 7 bases that match TRBD1. V shed 8 bases, J shed 2 bases, and the junction held 6 bases outside the gene matches. In germline, CDR1 is SNHLY, CDR2 FYNNEI. The CDR3 totals 14 residues. CDR3 residues: CASLGGRTYNEQFF. CDR3 in DNA: TGTGCCAGCCTAGGGGGCCGTACCTACAATGAGCAGTTCTTC. The full variable domain, with the rest looked up from reference TRBV2 and TRBJ2-1, is EPEVTQTPSHQVTQMGQEVILRCVPISNHLYFYWYRQILGQKVEFLVSFYNNEISEKSEIFDDQFSVERPDGSNFTLKIRSTKLEDSAMYFCASLGGRTYNEQFFGPGTRLTVL.

This clonotype was observed a few times. This chain uses TRBV15 with TRBJ1-1; D ambiguous. V was clipped by 9 bases and J by 3 bases, with 14 bases between them. CDR3 size: 13 residues. The germline CDR1 and CDR2 sequences are LNHNV and YYDKDF (reference sequence). The CDR3 is CATKAFLDTEAFF. CDR3 coding DNA: TGTGCCACTAAGGCCTTTTTGGACACTGAAGCTTTCTTT.

Points on this clonotype: The junction differs from germline at one of its ends, possibly a read error. V is TRBV29-1 and J is TRBJ1-2; D is undetermined. Germline V gene data show CDR1 as SQVTM and CDR2 as ANQGSEA. The CDR3 totals 11 residues. CDR3 sequence: CSAESNYGYTF. CDR3 nucleotides: TGCAGCGCTGAATCAAACTATGGCTACACCTTC.

This clonotype was seen a few times. This chain links TRBV4-1 with TRBJ2-7; no definite D call. The CDR3 contains 14 residues. Germline lookup yields CDR1 MGHRA and CDR2 YSYEKL. V gave up 1 base and J gave up 0 bases, with 7 bases separating them. The CDR3 protein is CASSQAASSYEQYF. CDR3 nucleotides: TGCGCCAGCAGCCAAGCAGCGAGCTCCTACGAGCAGTACTTC.

This clonotype was seen ten or more times. The rearrangement joins TRBV12-3 or TRBV12-4 to TRBJ2-6; a possible D gene is TRBD1 (5 bases). V gave up 1 base and J gave up 0 bases, with 10 bases separating them. The CDR3 spans 17 residues. DNA of the CDR3: TGTGCCAGCAGTTTAGAGGGGTCGAGCTCTGGGGCCAACGTCCTGACTTTC. It codes for CASSLEGSSSGANVLTF.

There are many counts of this clonotype. The CDR3 region has the DNA TGCAGTGCTAGGAGGACAGAAACCTACGAGCAGTACTTC. Its protein product is CSARRTETYEQYF. The gene calls are TRBV20-1 and TRBJ2-7; a weak D match, TRBD1 (6 bases). The CDR3 spans 13 residues. Germline V gives CDR1 DFQATT, CDR2 SNEGSKA (reference sequence). The V end lost 3 bases, the J end lost 2 bases, and 11 bases lay between the germline ends.

This clonotype occurred many times. The chain is built from TRBV7-9 and TRBJ1-6, with no clear D. The CDR3 is made up of 13 amino acids. Germline V gene data show CDR1 as SEHNR and CDR2 as FQNEAQ (reference sequence). V was cut by 5 bases and J by 9 bases, with 11 bases left in between. CDR3: CASSPGSASPLHF. DNA for the CDR3: TGTGCCAGCAGCCCTGGAAGTGCTTCACCCCTCCACTTT.

About this clonotype: This could be a read error, since a much larger clone is one nucleotide away. The V call is TRBV7-8, the J call TRBJ2-1; D call uncertain. The CDR3 runs to 12 residues. Germline V gene lookup returns CDR1 SGHVS and CDR2 FQNEAQ. Trimming removed 0 bases at V and 6 bases at J, with 3 bases between. The CDR3 DNA reads TGTGCCAGCAGCTTAGCCAGCAATGAGCAGTTCTTC. Encoded protein: CASSLASNEQFF.

A word on this clonotype: A much larger clone differs by one base, so this may be a read error. V and J are TRBV28 and TRBJ1-5; D remains unclear. With 3 bases removed from V and 4 bases from J, the gap between germline ends came to 4 bases. Germline V gene sequence: CDR1 MDHEN, CDR2 SYDVKM. CDR3 length: 12 residues. The CDR3 bases are TGTGCCAGCAGTTTCTGGAATCAGCCCCAGCATTTT. Residues: CASSFWNQPQHF.

This clonotype appeared many times. The CDR3 loop is CASSSGGPSTDTQYF. The CDR3 nucleotides read TGTGCCAGCTCTAGCGGGGGCCCTAGCACAGATACGCAGTATTTT. V and J are TRBV28 and TRBJ2-3; 10 bases fit TRBD2. The CDR3 sequence is 15 residues long. After removal of 8 bases from V and 0 bases from J, the junction contained 5 bases not matched to a gene. CDR1 is MDHEN and CDR2 is SYDVKM in the germline V gene.

On this clonotype: A much larger clone sits a single nucleotide away, making a read error possible. This chain connects TRBV3-1 to TRBJ2-1, with TRBD1 as a possible D gene (6 bases). Germline assignment: CDR1 LGHDT and CDR2 YNNKEL (reference sequence). Trimming removed 1 base from V and 6 bases from J, with 13 bases in between. The CDR3 is made up of 15 amino acids. CDR3 sequence: CASSQAQGTCNEQFF. In DNA form, the CDR3 reads TGTGCCAGCAGCCAAGCACAGGGTACCTGCAATGAGCAGTTCTTC.

The table lists this clonotype with many counts. The genes are TRBV10-3 and TRBJ2-5; unclear D gene. Germline V gene sequence: CDR1 ENHRY, CDR2 SYGVKD. This CDR3 has 14 amino acids. V lost 10 bases and J lost 2, with 17 bases in between. The CDR3 nucleotides are TGTGCCACCCGCGTCGGAGCGACACAAGAGACCCAGTACTTC. This gives the protein CATRVGATQETQYF.

This clonotype was observed many times. This sequence joins TRBV12-3 or TRBV12-4 and TRBJ2-5; 11 positions match TRBD2. Germline trimming cut 2 bases from V and 0 bases from J; bases unmatched to any gene: 2. The CDR3 extends over 16 amino acids. The CDR3 reads CASSLRLAGYQETQYF. Here the CDR3 DNA reads TGTGCCAGCAGTTTAAGACTAGCGGGGTACCAAGAGACCCAGTACTTC.

The gene calls are TRBV9 and TRBJ1-4; D gene ambiguous. CDR1 SGDLS and CDR2 YYNGEE come from the germline V gene. Trimming shortened V by 4 bases and J by 0 bases, and 13 bases separated the two germline ends. This CDR3 comprises 16 residues. Here the CDR3 reads CASSPAAHTTNEKLFF. The CDR3 nucleotides read TGTGCCAGCAGCCCAGCGGCACACACAACTAATGAAAAACTGTTTTTT.

A remark on this clonotype: A much bigger clone sits one base away, suggesting this may be a read error. The chain combines TRBV30 with TRBJ1-2; no firm D call. V shed 5 bases and J shed 6 bases, with 16 bases lying between them. The V gene's germline CDR1 is GTSNPN and CDR2 SVGIG (reference sequence). CDR3 length: 13 residues. The CDR3 DNA follows: TGTGCCTGGGGTGGTAACAGCGGAAATGGCTACACCTTC. Translated: CAWGGNSGNGYTF.

In this sample, this clonotype turned up many times. This chain uses TRBV5-1 with TRBJ2-7; D is tentatively TRBD1 or TRBD2 (5 bases each). In germline, CDR1 is SGHRS, CDR2 YFSETQ. V shed 1 base and J shed 2 bases, with 10 bases lying between them. The CDR3 spans 14 residues. The CDR3 bases are TGCGCCAGCAGCTTGTGGGACCCCCCCTACGAGCAGTACTTC. Its protein is CASSLWDPPYEQYF.

The chain joins TRBV6-2 or TRBV6-3 to TRBJ2-3; 9 bases line up with TRBD2. Trimming removed 11 bases from V and 2 bases from J; junction bases left unmatched: 5. Germline-derived CDR1 and CDR2 are MNHEY and SVGEGT. This CDR3 comprises 13 residues. The CDR3 bases are TGTGCCGTTCAGCGGGGGGCCACAGATACGCAGTATTTT. Translation gives CAVQRGATDTQYF.

This clonotype was seen at least ten times. CDR3 amino acids: CAARGSGGGYGYTF. Here the CDR3 DNA reads TGTGCCGCCCGGGGCTCTGGGGGGGGCTATGGCTACACCTTC. This chain links TRBV6-1 with TRBJ1-2, with D possibly TRBD1 on 5 matching bases. The CDR3 loop spans 14 amino acids. V was cut by 11 bases and J by 4 bases, with 20 bases left in between. Germline CDR1 MNHNS, CDR2 SASEGT.

The rearrangement links TRBV20-1 to TRBJ2-3; 7 bases map to TRBD1. Losses at the gene ends were 7 bases for V and 2 bases for J; bases not matched to a gene: 6. The length of the CDR3 is 13 residues. CDR1 is DFQATT, CDR2 SNEGSKA, per germline (reference sequence). CDR3 amino acids: CSVGTVNTDTQYF. The CDR3 DNA follows: TGCAGTGTCGGGACAGTGAACACAGATACGCAGTATTTT.

This clonotype appeared a few times. The V and J genes are TRBV30 and TRBJ2-2, with D hard to call. Germline values: CDR1 GTSNPN, CDR2 SVGIG (reference sequence). The CDR3 has 11 residues. Trimming cost V 2 bases and J 7 bases, with 5 bases left between them. CDR3 amino acids: CAWSYDGELFF. CDR3 sequence (DNA): TGTGCCTGGAGTTATGACGGGGAGCTGTTTTTT. Combining the CDR3 with reference TRBV30 and TRBJ2-2 gives the whole variable domain SQTIHQWPATLVQPVGSPLSLECTVEGTSNPNLYWYRQAAGRGLQLLFYSVGIGQISSEVPQNLSASRPQDRQFILSSKKLLLSDSGFYLCAWSYDGELFFGEGSRLTVL.